This T cell receptor beta chain was recorded in a study of cytomegalovirus exposure and HLA in healthy donors. The wider study: Genetic ancestry analysis placed about 84% of the roughly 400 donors that were genotyped in the Caucasian-associated cluster. General study results and limits: Most subjects' HLA-A and HLA-B alleles were reportedly predicted from TCR beta sequences. Upon later analysis, HLA-associated TCR beta chains proved more clonally expanded than other, equally common chains. The analysis excluded some indistinguishable V segments, including TRBV6-2 and TRBV6-3.

Germline CDR1 reads GTSNPN; CDR2 reads SVGIG (reference sequence). This CDR3 comprises 14 residues. V lost 3 bases and J 8 bases, leaving 16 bases between the germline ends. PCR employed 60 Vbeta and 13 Jbeta primers. The repertoire was sequenced with immunoSEQ multiplex PCR; TCRdb's copy has only in-frame clones and lacks some. The sample shows more than 35,000 clones, over 40% of them seen only once. This clone was counted only a few times. Antigen unknown. Sequences were obtained from PBMCs. The V call is TRBV30, the J call TRBJ1-4; perhaps TRBD1 as D (6 bases). The source is a woman in her thirties or forties in good health and CMV-seropositive. CDR3 in amino acids: CAWSPGHRGEKLFF. As DNA, the CDR3 is TGTGCCTGGAGCCCGGGACACCGAGGGGAAAAACTGTTTTTT.